This T cell receptor (beta chain) was captured in a study of blood T cell repertoires in COVID-19. Study context: The study drew acute and convalescent COVID-19 samples from the United States, Italy and Spain. The cDNA or gDNA used as material had been derived from T cells, B-cell-depleted T cells, or PBMCs.

Study processing details: Cell counts per sample came from amplifying reference gene primers. Clones were read by immunoSEQ multiplex PCR, and TCRdb kept only the in-frame ones, dropping some. The V and J calls and clone size come from that table; D and trimming were worked out from the DNA. The sample lists some 140,000 clones, about 76% occurring once. This CDR3 is 12 amino acids long. CDR1 and CDR2 (germline): MDHEN, SYDVKM. V shed 6 bases and J shed 3 bases, with 3 bases lying between them. Sequenced material: peripheral blood. The sequence derives from a man aged 80 or over with acute or convalescent COVID-19. The chain has TRBV28 and TRBJ2-6; D ambiguous. CDR3 nucleotides: TGTGCCAGCAGCCATGGGGCCAACGTCCTGACTTTC. Its translation: CASSHGANVLTF.